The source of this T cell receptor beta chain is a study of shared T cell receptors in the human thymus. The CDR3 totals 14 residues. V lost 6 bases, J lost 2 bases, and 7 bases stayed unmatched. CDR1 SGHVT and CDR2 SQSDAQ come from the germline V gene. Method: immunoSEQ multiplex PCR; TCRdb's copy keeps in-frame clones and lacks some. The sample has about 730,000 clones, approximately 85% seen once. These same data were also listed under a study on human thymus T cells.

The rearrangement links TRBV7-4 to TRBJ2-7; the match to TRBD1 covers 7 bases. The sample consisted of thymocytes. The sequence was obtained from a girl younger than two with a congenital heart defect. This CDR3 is CASRDRMVTYEQYF. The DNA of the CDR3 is TGTGCCAGCAGGGACAGGATGGTAACCTACGAGCAGTACTTC. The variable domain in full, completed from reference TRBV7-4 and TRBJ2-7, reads GAGVSQSPRYKVAKRGRDVALRCDSISGHVTLYWYRQTLGQGSEVLTYSQSDAQRDKSGRPSGRFSAERPERSVSTLKIQRTEQGDSAVYLCASRDRMVTYEQYFGPGTRLTVT.